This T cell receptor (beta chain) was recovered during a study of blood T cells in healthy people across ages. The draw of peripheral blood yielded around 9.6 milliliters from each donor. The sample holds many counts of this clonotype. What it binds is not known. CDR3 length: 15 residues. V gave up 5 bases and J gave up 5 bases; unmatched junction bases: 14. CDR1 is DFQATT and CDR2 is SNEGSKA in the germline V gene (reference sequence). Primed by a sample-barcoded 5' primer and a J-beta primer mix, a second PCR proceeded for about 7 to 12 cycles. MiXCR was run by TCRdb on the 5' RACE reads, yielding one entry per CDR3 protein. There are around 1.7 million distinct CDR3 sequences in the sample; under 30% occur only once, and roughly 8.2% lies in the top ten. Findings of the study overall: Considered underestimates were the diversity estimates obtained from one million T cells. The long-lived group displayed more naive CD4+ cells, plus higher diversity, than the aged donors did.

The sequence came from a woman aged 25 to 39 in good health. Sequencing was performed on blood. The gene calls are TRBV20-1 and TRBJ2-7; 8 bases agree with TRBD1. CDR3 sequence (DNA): TGCAGTGCTTTCATCCCGGGACAGGTTGATCACGAGCAGTACTTC. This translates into CSAFIPGQVDHEQYF.